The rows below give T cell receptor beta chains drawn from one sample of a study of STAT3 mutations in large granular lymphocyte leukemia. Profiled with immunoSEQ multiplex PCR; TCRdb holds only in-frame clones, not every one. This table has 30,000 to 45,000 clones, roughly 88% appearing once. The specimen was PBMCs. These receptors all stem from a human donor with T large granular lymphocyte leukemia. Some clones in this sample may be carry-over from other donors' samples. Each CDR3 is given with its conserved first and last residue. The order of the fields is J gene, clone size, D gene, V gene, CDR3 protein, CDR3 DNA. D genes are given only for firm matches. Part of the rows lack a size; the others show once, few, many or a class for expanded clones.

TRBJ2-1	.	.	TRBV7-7	CASSLADYNEQFF	TGTGCTAGCAGCTTAGCAGATTACAATGAGCAGTTCTTC
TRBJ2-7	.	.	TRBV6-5	CASSYSKGSRYEQYF	TGTGCCAGCAGTTACTCGAAGGGCAGCCGCTACGAGCAGTACTTC
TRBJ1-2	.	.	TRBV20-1	CSALLSGYTF	TGCAGTGCTCTTCTATCTGGCTACACCTTC
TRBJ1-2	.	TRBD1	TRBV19	CASSIGTGTIGYGYTF	TGTGCCAGTAGCATTGGGACAGGGACCATTGGCTATGGCTACACCTTC
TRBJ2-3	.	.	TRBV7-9	CASTRGNSASTDTQYF	TGTGCCAGCACTAGAGGGAACAGTGCTAGCACAGATACGCAGTATTTT
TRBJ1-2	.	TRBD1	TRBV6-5	CASSYASRGRKGYTF	TGTGCCAGCAGTTACGCGTCCAGGGGGCGTAAAGGCTACACCTTC
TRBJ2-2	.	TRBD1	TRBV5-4	CASSPTGTALNTGELFF	TGTGCCAGCAGCCCCACGGGGACAGCTCTGAACACCGGGGAGCTGTTTTTT
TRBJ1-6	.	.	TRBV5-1	CASSLAVAEALHF	TGCGCCAGCAGCTTGGCCGTAGCTGAGGCCCTCCACTTT
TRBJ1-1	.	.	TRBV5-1	CASSLEQSRLTEAFF	TGCGCCAGCAGCTTGGAACAAAGCCGGCTCACTGAAGCTTTCTTT
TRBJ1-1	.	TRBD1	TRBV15	CATSRRRDRRNTEAFF	TGTGCCACCAGCAGGAGACGGGACAGAAGGAACACTGAAGCTTTCTTT
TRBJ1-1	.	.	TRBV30	CAWSAIIGTATGEAFF	TGTGCCTGGAGCGCCATTATTGGGACGGCCACGGGTGAAGCTTTCTTT
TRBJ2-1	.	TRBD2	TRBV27	CASRRKTSGDNNEQFF	TGTGCCAGCAGGAGAAAGACTAGCGGGGATAACAATGAGCAGTTCTTC
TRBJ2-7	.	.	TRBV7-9	CASSRVWSYEQYF	TGTGCCAGCAGCCGAGTTTGGAGCTACGAGCAGTACTTC
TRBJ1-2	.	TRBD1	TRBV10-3	CAIRRQGDDYGYTF	TGTGCCATCAGGCGCCAGGGGGATGACTATGGCTACACCTTC
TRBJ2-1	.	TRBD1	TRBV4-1	CASSQVYRGWEQFF	TGCGCCAGCAGCCAAGTTTACAGGGGCTGGGAGCAGTTCTTC
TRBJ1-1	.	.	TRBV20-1	CSAPLNTEAFF	TGCAGTGCTCCTCTGAACACTGAAGCTTTCTTT
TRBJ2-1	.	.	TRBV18	CASSRLVEAQFF	TGTGCCAGCTCACGTTTAGTAGAAGCGCAGTTCTTC
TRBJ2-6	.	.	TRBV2	CASSWGGANVLTF	TGTGCCAGTTCTTGGGGGGGGGCCAACGTCCTGACTTTC
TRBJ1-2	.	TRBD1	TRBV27	CASSLHRGPSSYGYTF	TGTGCCAGCAGTTTACACAGGGGTCCTTCCAGCTATGGCTACACCTTC
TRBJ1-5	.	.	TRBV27	CASSLTVSNQPQHF	TGTGCCAGCAGTTTGACAGTTAGCAATCAGCCCCAGCATTTT
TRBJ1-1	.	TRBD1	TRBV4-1	CASSQIQGTTEAFF	TGCGCCAGCAGCCAAATACAGGGGACCACTGAAGCTTTCTTT
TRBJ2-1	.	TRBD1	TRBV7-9	CASSLQGSSYNEQFF	TGTGCCAGCAGTTTACAGGGGAGCTCCTACAATGAGCAGTTCTTC
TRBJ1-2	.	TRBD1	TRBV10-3	CAISESKTGYSNYGYTF	TGTGCCATCAGTGAGTCGAAGACAGGGTATAGTAATTATGGCTACACCTTC
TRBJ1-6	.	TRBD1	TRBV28	CASSSDRESPLHF	TGTGCCAGCAGTTCGGACAGGGAGTCACCCCTCCACTTT
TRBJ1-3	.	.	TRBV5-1	CASSLASSGNTIYF	TGCGCCAGCAGCTTGGCGAGCTCTGGAAACACCATATATTTT
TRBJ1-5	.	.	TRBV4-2	CASSQTGTQPQHF	TGTGCCAGCAGCCAAACAGGGACTCAGCCCCAGCATTTT
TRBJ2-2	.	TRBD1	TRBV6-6	CASWGQGASGELFF	TGTGCCAGTTGGGGGCAGGGGGCGAGCGGGGAGCTGTTTTTT
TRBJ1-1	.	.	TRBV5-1	CASSPWAEYTEAFF	TGCGCCAGCAGCCCCTGGGCAGAATACACTGAAGCTTTCTTT
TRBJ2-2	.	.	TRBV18	CASSLTGKNTGELFF	TGTGCCAGCTCACTAACAGGGAAGAACACCGGGGAGCTGTTTTTT
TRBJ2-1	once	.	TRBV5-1	CASSLEGGNNEQFF	TGCGCCAGCAGCTTAGAAGGAGGGAACAATGAGCAGTTCTTC
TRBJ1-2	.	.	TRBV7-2	CASSRGDFTNYGYTF	TGTGCCAGCAGCCGGGGGGATTTCACTAACTATGGCTACACCTTC
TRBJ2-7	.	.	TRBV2	CASSEIQGPTTEQYF	TGTGCCAGCAGTGAGATACAGGGCCCAACGACCGAGCAGTACTTC
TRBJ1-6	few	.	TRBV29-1	CSVDYDSSSYNSPLHF	TGCAGCGTTGATTACGACAGCAGCTCCTATAATTCACCCCTCCACTTT
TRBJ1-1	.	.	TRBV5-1	CASSLIPGINTEAFF	TGCGCCAGCAGCTTGATCCCAGGCATTAACACTGAAGCTTTCTTT
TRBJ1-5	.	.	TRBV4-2	CASSRGGGLQPQHF	TGTGCCAGCAGCCGAGGGGGGGGGCTTCAGCCCCAGCATTTT
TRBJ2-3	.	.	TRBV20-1	CSAQRPDTQYF	TGCAGTGCTCAGCGGCCAGATACGCAGTATTTT
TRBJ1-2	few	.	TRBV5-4	CASSFPGVYGYTF	TGTGCCAGCAGCTTTCCCGGCGTTTATGGCTACACCTTC
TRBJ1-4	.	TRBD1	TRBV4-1	CASSQVDRVEKLFF	TGCGCCAGCAGCCAAGTGGACAGGGTTGAAAAACTGTTTTTT
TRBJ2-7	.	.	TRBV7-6	CASSLLRNTEQYF	TGTGCCAGCAGCTTACTACGGAATACGGAGCAGTACTTC
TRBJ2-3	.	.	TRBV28	CASSLRGGTDTQYF	TGTGCCAGCAGTTTACGCGGGGGCACAGATACGCAGTATTTT
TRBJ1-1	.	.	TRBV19	CATSSPLNTEAFF	TGTGCCACCTCTAGCCCATTGAACACTGAAGCTTTCTTT
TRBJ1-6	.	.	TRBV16	CASSQQGTGNSPLHF	TGTGCCAGCAGCCAACAGGGAACGGGTAATTCACCCCTCCACTTT
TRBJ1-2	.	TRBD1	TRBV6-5	CASSRGQGNGYTF	TGTGCCAGCAGTCGTGGACAGGGGAATGGCTACACCTTC
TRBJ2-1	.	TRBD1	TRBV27	CASRAIGTGRNEQFF	TGTGCCAGCAGAGCCATCGGGACAGGGAGGAATGAGCAGTTCTTC
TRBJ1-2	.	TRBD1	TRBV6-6	CASSSPDRANYGYTF	TGTGCCAGCAGTTCCCCGGACAGGGCGAACTATGGCTACACCTTC
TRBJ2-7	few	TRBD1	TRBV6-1	CASSEALGQGDEQYF	TGTGCCAGCAGTGAAGCATTGGGACAGGGGGACGAGCAGTACTTC
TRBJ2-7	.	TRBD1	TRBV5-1	CASSLGGTGGTYEQYF	TGCGCCAGCAGCTTGGGAGGGACAGGTGGAACCTACGAGCAGTACTTC
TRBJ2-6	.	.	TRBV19	CASSIFGNLKRTGANVLTF	TGTGCCAGTAGTATCTTTGGGAACCTCAAACGAACTGGGGCCAACGTCCTGACTTTC
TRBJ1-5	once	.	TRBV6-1	CASSAGHSNQPQHF	TGTGCCAGCAGTGCGGGACACAGTAATCAGCCCCAGCATTTT
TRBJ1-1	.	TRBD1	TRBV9	CASSVGTGVMNTEAFF	TGTGCCAGCAGCGTAGGGACAGGGGTCATGAACACTGAAGCTTTCTTT
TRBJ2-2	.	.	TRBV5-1	CASSLDTGELFF	TGCGCCAGCAGCTTAGACACCGGGGAGCTGTTTTTT
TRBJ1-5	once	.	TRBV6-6	CASSTRERRVNQPQHF	TGTGCCAGCAGCACACGGGAGCGGAGGGTGAATCAGCCCCAGCATTTT
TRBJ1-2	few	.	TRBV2	CASSEENYGYTF	TGTGCCAGCAGTGAAGAGAACTATGGCTACACCTTC
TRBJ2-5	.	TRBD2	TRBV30	CAWGQLAGGSGETQYF	TGTGCCTGGGGGCAACTAGCGGGGGGGAGCGGGGAGACCCAGTACTTC
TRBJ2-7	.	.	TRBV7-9	CASSFPGLNSYEQYF	TGTGCCAGCAGCTTTCCCGGTCTGAACTCCTACGAGCAGTACTTC
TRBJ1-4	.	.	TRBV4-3	CASSQARGGSEKLFF	TGCGCCAGCAGCCAAGCTAGGGGGGGGTCTGAAAAACTGTTTTTT
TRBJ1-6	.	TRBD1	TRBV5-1	CASSSTGRDSPLHF	TGCGCCAGCAGCTCGACAGGGAGGGATTCACCCCTCCACTTT
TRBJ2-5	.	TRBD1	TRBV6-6	CASSLIGGTGETQYF	TGTGCCAGCAGTTTAATAGGGGGGACAGGGGAGACCCAGTACTTC
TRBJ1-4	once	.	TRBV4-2	CASSQAAGVANEKLFF	TGTGCCAGCAGCCAAGCCGCTGGGGTCGCTAATGAAAAACTGTTTTTT